The clone carrying this T cell receptor (beta chain) was recorded many times. This entry comes from a study of low-dose radiotherapy and immunotherapy resistance in tumors. The overall study: Cohort 1 received 0.5 Gy per fraction every 2 weeks, totaling 6.5 Gy. Treatment consisted of nivolumab 240 mg every two weeks and ipilimumab 1 mg/kg every six weeks, given intravenously to patients. A dose of 300 mg of oral aspirin was taken by patients daily for four cycles from cycle 1 day 1.

TRAV- and TRBV-specific primers, spanning alpha and beta chains, primed first-strand cDNA. TCR amplification used 20 to 25 PCR cycles, a constant-region primer and a V-primer adapter. Using its own MiXCR run on the reads, TCRdb lists one record per CDR3 protein. The table records about 91,000 distinct CDR3 sequences, approximately 22% of them present only once. J lost 6 bases, V lost 5 bases, and 6 bases had no gene match. In germline, CDR1 is SGHVS, CDR2 FQNEAQ. The CDR3 spans 14 residues. Documented time point: after trial treatment. The treatment was: LDRT plus nivolumab, ipilimumab, low-dose cyclophosphamide and aspirin (RACIN trial). Donors were treated with nivolumab, ipilimumab, aspirin, and low-dose cyclophosphamide and radiotherapy.

The V gene is TRBV7-8, the J gene TRBJ1-5; 8 positions match TRBD1. The starting material was PBMCs, obtained after low-dose radiotherapy plus immunotherapy. This clonotype was obtained from a female donor with ovarian cancer. The CDR3 loop reads CASSPQGAAQPQHF. The CDR3 DNA follows: TGTGCCAGCAGCCCCCAGGGGGCCGCTCAGCCCCAGCATTTT.